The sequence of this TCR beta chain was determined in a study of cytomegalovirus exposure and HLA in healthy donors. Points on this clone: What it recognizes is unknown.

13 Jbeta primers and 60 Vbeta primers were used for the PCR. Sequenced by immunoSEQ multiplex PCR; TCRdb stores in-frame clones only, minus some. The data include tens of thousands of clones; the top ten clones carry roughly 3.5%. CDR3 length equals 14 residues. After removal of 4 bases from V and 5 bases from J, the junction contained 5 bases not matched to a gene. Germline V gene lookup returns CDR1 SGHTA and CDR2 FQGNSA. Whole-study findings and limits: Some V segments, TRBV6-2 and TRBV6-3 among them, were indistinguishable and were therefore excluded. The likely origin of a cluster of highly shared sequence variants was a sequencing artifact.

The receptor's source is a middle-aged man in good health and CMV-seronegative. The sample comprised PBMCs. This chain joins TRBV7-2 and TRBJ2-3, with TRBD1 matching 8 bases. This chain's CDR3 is CASSSGQAVDTQYF. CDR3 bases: TGTGCCAGCAGCTCGGGACAGGCAGTAGATACGCAGTATTTT.